A selection of T cell receptor beta chains follows, all from one sample in a study of PD-L1 blockade in urothelial cancer. Some clones are missing from TCRdb's copy, which holds only in-frame ones; the method was immunoSEQ multiplex PCR. The table lists 85,000 to 90,000 clones, around 89% of them singletons. The sample here was PBMCs, taken around atezolizumab (anti-PD-L1) treatment. These TCRs come from a woman older than 75 with urothelial cancer. Both conserved end residues are part of each CDR3. A D gene is named only where the DNA matches it firmly. Size tells how often a clone was seen (once, few, many) or the class of an expanded clone, and some rows leave it out.

v_call: TRBV10-3
clone_size: -
d_call: -
j_call: TRBJ1-1
cdr3_aa: CAISGGELNTEAFF
cdr3_nt: TGTGCCATCAGTGGGGGGGAGTTGAACACTGAAGCTTTCTTT

v_call: TRBV19
clone_size: -
d_call: -
j_call: TRBJ1-2
cdr3_aa: CASSLTGFIVDTF
cdr3_nt: TGTGCCAGTAGTCTAACAGGGTTCATTGTGGACACCTTC

v_call: TRBV5-4
clone_size: -
d_call: -
j_call: TRBJ1-4
cdr3_aa: CASSSRGGLKLFF
cdr3_nt: TGTGCCAGCAGCTCCCGGGGGGGGCTAAAACTGTTTTTT

v_call: TRBV5-1
clone_size: few
d_call: TRBD2
j_call: TRBJ2-1
cdr3_aa: CASTPGASGRNEQFF
cdr3_nt: TGCGCCAGCACCCCCGGGGCTAGCGGGAGGAATGAGCAGTTCTTC

v_call: TRBV19
clone_size: -
d_call: TRBD1
j_call: TRBJ1-1
cdr3_aa: CASSSNRGSGAFF
cdr3_nt: TGTGCCAGTAGTTCGAACAGGGGGTCGGGAGCTTTCTTT

v_call: TRBV5-1
clone_size: -
d_call: -
j_call: TRBJ2-7
cdr3_aa: CASSLGGLEQYF
cdr3_nt: TGCGCCAGCAGCTTGGGAGGTCTGGAGCAGTACTTC

v_call: TRBV30
clone_size: -
d_call: TRBD2
j_call: TRBJ2-5
cdr3_aa: CASATSGRAEETQYF
cdr3_nt: TGTGCCTCCGCGACTAGCGGGAGGGCGGAAGAGACCCAGTACTTC

v_call: TRBV5-1
clone_size: -
d_call: -
j_call: TRBJ2-3
cdr3_aa: CASSALPGQGTDTQYF
cdr3_nt: TGCGCCAGCAGCGCCTTACCGGGACAAGGAACAGATACGCAGTATTTT

v_call: TRBV14
clone_size: -
d_call: TRBD2
j_call: TRBJ2-1
cdr3_aa: CASSQELGREGPLYNEQFF
cdr3_nt: TGTGCCAGCAGCCAAGAGCTCGGGCGGGAGGGCCCCCTCTACAATGAGCAGTTCTTC

v_call: TRBV14
clone_size: -
d_call: -
j_call: TRBJ2-5
cdr3_aa: CASSQVGGGETQYF
cdr3_nt: TGTGCCAGCAGCCAAGTCGGGGGAGGAGAGACCCAGTACTTC

v_call: TRBV5-6
clone_size: once
d_call: -
j_call: TRBJ1-5
cdr3_aa: CASSLATAKLNQPQHF
cdr3_nt: TGTGCCAGCAGCTTAGCGACGGCTAAGTTGAATCAGCCCCAGCATTTT

v_call: TRBV28
clone_size: -
d_call: -
j_call: TRBJ2-2
cdr3_aa: CASGTLQGRGTGELFF
cdr3_nt: TGTGCCAGCGGGACCTTACAGGGACGAGGGACCGGGGAGCTGTTTTTT

v_call: TRBV6-6
clone_size: -
d_call: -
j_call: TRBJ1-4
cdr3_aa: CASRQLPNEKLFF
cdr3_nt: TGTGCCAGCCGACAGTTACCTAATGAAAAACTGTTTTTT

v_call: TRBV6-5
clone_size: -
d_call: -
j_call: TRBJ1-2
cdr3_aa: CASRSDTTGSYGYTF
cdr3_nt: TGTGCCAGCAGATCGGACACGACAGGATCCTATGGCTACACCTTC

v_call: TRBV9
clone_size: -
d_call: -
j_call: TRBJ2-3
cdr3_aa: CASSVDGGTTDTQYF
cdr3_nt: TGTGCCAGCAGCGTAGACGGAGGGACGACAGATACGCAGTATTTT

v_call: TRBV7-3
clone_size: -
d_call: TRBD2
j_call: TRBJ2-1
cdr3_aa: CASSLGTSGAQFF
cdr3_nt: TGTGCCAGCAGCTTAGGGACTAGCGGGGCCCAGTTCTTC

v_call: TRBV19
clone_size: -
d_call: TRBD1
j_call: TRBJ1-5
cdr3_aa: CASSANRGRRQPQHF
cdr3_nt: TGTGCCAGTAGTGCCAACAGGGGGAGAAGGCAGCCCCAGCATTTT

v_call: TRBV7-9
clone_size: few
d_call: -
j_call: TRBJ1-2
cdr3_aa: CASSLGGGRDGYTF
cdr3_nt: TGTGCCAGCAGCTTAGGGGGGGGGAGAGATGGCTACACCTTC

v_call: TRBV30
clone_size: -
d_call: -
j_call: TRBJ1-6
cdr3_aa: CAWSGQFNSPLHF
cdr3_nt: TGTGCCTGGAGCGGACAGTTTAATTCACCCCTCCACTTT

v_call: TRBV27
clone_size: -
d_call: TRBD1
j_call: TRBJ1-1
cdr3_aa: CASSRTGNIAAFF
cdr3_nt: TGTGCCAGCAGTAGGACAGGGAATATCGCAGCTTTCTTT